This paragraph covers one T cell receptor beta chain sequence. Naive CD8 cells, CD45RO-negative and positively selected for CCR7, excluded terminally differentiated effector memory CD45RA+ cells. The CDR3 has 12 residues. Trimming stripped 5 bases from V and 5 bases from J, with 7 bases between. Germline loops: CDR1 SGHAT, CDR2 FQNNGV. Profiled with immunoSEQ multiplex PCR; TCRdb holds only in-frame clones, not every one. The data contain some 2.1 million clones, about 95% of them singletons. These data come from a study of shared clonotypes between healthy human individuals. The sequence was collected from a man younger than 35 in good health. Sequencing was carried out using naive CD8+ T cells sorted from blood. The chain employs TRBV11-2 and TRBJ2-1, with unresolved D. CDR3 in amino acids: CASSHTNNEQFF. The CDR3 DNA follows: TGTGCCAGCAGCCACACAAACAATGAGCAGTTCTTC.